The rows below give T cell receptor beta chains drawn from one sample of a study of blood T cell repertoires in COVID-19. The repertoire was sequenced with immunoSEQ multiplex PCR; TCRdb's copy has only in-frame clones and lacks some. The table shows about 140,000 clones, with 75% to 90% occurring only once. Sequencing input: peripheral blood. The receptors were gathered from a woman aged 45-59 years with acute or convalescent COVID-19. Both conserved end residues are part of each CDR3. The D gene is left open where the match is weak. Only part of the rows carry a size: once, few, many, or a class if the clone is expanded.

TGTGCCAGCAGTGACATGAGCTATCAGCCCCAGCATTTT | CASSDMSYQPQHF | few | NA | TRBJ1-5 | TRBV2
TGTGCCAGCAGCCCGACTAGCGGCTTCACAGATACGCAGTATTTT | CASSPTSGFTDTQYF | NA | TRBD2 | TRBJ2-3 | TRBV5-4
TGTGCCAGCAGCCCCTCACTGGACAGGCGGAAAGAGACCCAGTACTTC | CASSPSLDRRKETQYF | few | TRBD1 | TRBJ2-5 | TRBV7-9
TGCGCCAGCAGTCCCGAAGTCGGAGGGAACACTGAAGCTTTCTTT | CASSPEVGGNTEAFF | NA | NA | TRBJ1-1 | TRBV5-1
TGTGCCAGCAGCGGGCCCTTGGGGGGGCCGGGAGATACGCAGTATTTT | CASSGPLGGPGDTQYF | NA | NA | TRBJ2-3 | TRBV11-2
TGTGCCAGCACCGGGCAGTTAGCGGGAGTAGGGGAGCAGTACTTC | CASTGQLAGVGEQYF | NA | TRBD2 | TRBJ2-7 | TRBV2
TGTGCCAGTAGTACCGACAGTTGGGACACAGATACGCAGTATTTT | CASSTDSWDTDTQYF | NA | NA | TRBJ2-3 | TRBV19
TGTGCCAGCAGTCCCGGGCTAGCGGGGGCGAAGCAGTACTTC | CASSPGLAGAKQYF | few | TRBD2 | TRBJ2-7 | TRBV28
TGTGCCAGCGAATCAGGGGGCGTAGAGACCCAGTACTTC | CASESGGVETQYF | NA | TRBD1 | TRBJ2-5 | TRBV28
TGTGCCAGCAGCCCCAATCTGCGGGTTGGCTACAATGAGCAGTTCTTC | CASSPNLRVGYNEQFF | NA | NA | TRBJ2-1 | TRBV7-6
TGTGCCACCGCTCAGGGCCTTAGCGGAAGCACAGATACGCAGTATTTT | CATAQGLSGSTDTQYF | NA | NA | TRBJ2-3 | TRBV15
TGTGCCAGCAGCCAAGGCCAACCCGGCGGTTCACCCCTCCACTTT | CASSQGQPGGSPLHF | few | NA | TRBJ1-6 | TRBV4-2
TGTGCCAGCAGCCAATGGGGGCCAAGCACAGATACGCAGTATTTT | CASSQWGPSTDTQYF | once | NA | TRBJ2-3 | TRBV3-1/TRBV3-2
TGTGCCAGTAGTAGGAGGGCTATGAACACTGAAGCTTTCTTT | CASSRRAMNTEAFF | few | NA | TRBJ1-1 | TRBV19
TGTGCCAGCACTGGGACAGGGGGCGAGAACACTGAAGCTTTCTTT | CASTGTGGENTEAFF | NA | TRBD1 | TRBJ1-1 | TRBV2
TGTGCCAGCAGCGACCGGGACAGCTTCTACGAGCAGTACTTC | CASSDRDSFYEQYF | once | TRBD1 | TRBJ2-7 | TRBV9
TGTGCCAGTAGTACGCTAGCGGTCGGGACCGGGGAGCTGTTTTTT | CASSTLAVGTGELFF | NA | TRBD2 | TRBJ2-2 | TRBV19
TGTGCCAGCAGCCCGGCGGGGGGCTACAATGAGCAGTTCTTC | CASSPAGGYNEQFF | NA | TRBD2 | TRBJ2-1 | TRBV9
TGTGCCAGCAGCGTATCGGGAGATGATACGCAGTATTTT | CASSVSGDDTQYF | NA | NA | TRBJ2-3 | TRBV9
TGTGCCAGCAGGGGACTAGCGGGGGGGTTTGAGACAGATACGCAGTATTTT | CASRGLAGGFETDTQYF | NA | TRBD2 | TRBJ2-3 | TRBV11-2
TGCAGCGTGGGACTAGCGGGGGCCCACACCGGGGAGCTGTTTTTT | CSVGLAGAHTGELFF | NA | TRBD2 | TRBJ2-2 | TRBV29-1
TGTGCCTGGAGTCTTCGACAGGGGAATTCACCCCTCCACTTT | CAWSLRQGNSPLHF | NA | TRBD1 | TRBJ1-6 | TRBV30
TGTGCCAGCAGTTTAGATCGGCCAGCGAGTTACTATGGCTACACCTTC | CASSLDRPASYYGYTF | NA | NA | TRBJ1-2 | TRBV28
TGTGCCAGCTCACCACCGACTAGCGCTAGGTACGAGCAGTACTTC | CASSPPTSARYEQYF | NA | TRBD2 | TRBJ2-7 | TRBV18
TGTGCCAGCAGCTATTCCGGGACTAGCGGGAGGACAGATACGCAGTATTTT | CASSYSGTSGRTDTQYF | NA | TRBD2 | TRBJ2-3 | TRBV3-1/TRBV3-2
TGTGCCAGCAGGGAGGACTGGAACACTGAAGCTTTCTTT | CASREDWNTEAFF | NA | NA | TRBJ1-1 | TRBV7-3
TGTGCCAGCAGCCCTTACCACCTCGTGACTAGCGGGGGACTCTCTGGGGCCAACGTCCTGACTTTC | CASSPYHLVTSGGLSGANVLTF | few | TRBD2 | TRBJ2-6 | TRBV7-3
TGCGCCAGCAGCCAGACAGGAACTAATGAAAAACTGTTTTTT | CASSQTGTNEKLFF | NA | NA | TRBJ1-4 | TRBV4-1
TGCGCCAGCAAAGAACAGGGGGCTTTTTATGAGACCCAGTACTTC | CASKEQGAFYETQYF | NA | TRBD1 | TRBJ2-5 | TRBV5-1
TGTGCCAGCAGCGCCCCCGGACAGGGTAAAACTGAAGCTTTCTTT | CASSAPGQGKTEAFF | NA | TRBD1 | TRBJ1-1 | TRBV9
TGTGCCAGCAGGACGGGGGAGACCCAGTACTTC | CASRTGETQYF | NA | NA | TRBJ2-5 | TRBV19
TGTGCCAGTAGTACCGGACAGGAAAGGTTACAGCAGTTCTTC | CASSTGQERLQQFF | NA | TRBD1 | TRBJ2-1 | TRBV19
TGCGCCAGCAGCTTGGACACCCCGAACACCGGGGAGCTGTTTTTT | CASSLDTPNTGELFF | NA | NA | TRBJ2-2 | TRBV5-1
TGCGCCAGCAGCCAAGATGGAAGCGGATTAGTTGATACGCAGTATTTT | CASSQDGSGLVDTQYF | NA | NA | TRBJ2-3 | TRBV4-1
TGCGCCAGCAGTGAGGTGCGGATGAACACTGAAGCTTTCTTT | CASSEVRMNTEAFF | NA | NA | TRBJ1-1 | TRBV10-2
TGTGCCAGCAGTTACCCACCGGGACATGGGTATGGCTACACCTTC | CASSYPPGHGYGYTF | NA | NA | TRBJ1-2 | TRBV6-5
TGCAGTGCTAGTTCCGTTCCCGGGGAGCTGTTTTTT | CSASSVPGELFF | NA | NA | TRBJ2-2 | TRBV20-1
TGCAGTGCTAGTCCCATGGCGGGGGCATACCAAGAGACCCAGTACTTC | CSASPMAGAYQETQYF | NA | NA | TRBJ2-5 | TRBV20-1
TGTGCCAGTATCCCTAGCGGGAGTGGAACAGATACGCAGTATTTT | CASIPSGSGTDTQYF | NA | TRBD2 | TRBJ2-3 | TRBV19
TGTGCCAGCTCGGACATGACCCATACGCAGTATTTT | CASSDMTHTQYF | NA | NA | TRBJ2-3 | TRBV2
TGTGCCAGCAGCGATGGGCGGGCCGAGCAGTTCTTC | CASSDGRAEQFF | NA | NA | TRBJ2-1 | TRBV7-9
TGTGCCAGCAGCTTAGGGACAAACAATCAGCCCCAGCATTTT | CASSLGTNNQPQHF | NA | NA | TRBJ1-5 | TRBV7-9
TGCGCCAGCAGCTTAGGCGGAGTGAACACCGGGGAGCTGTTTTTT | CASSLGGVNTGELFF | NA | NA | TRBJ2-2 | TRBV5-1
TGTGCCAGTGCCGGGACAGGGGTCGGGACCCAGTACTTC | CASAGTGVGTQYF | NA | TRBD1 | TRBJ2-5 | TRBV7-2
TGTGCCAGCAGTTTAAACCAGGGCGGTATACTCGACGGCTACACCTTC | CASSLNQGGILDGYTF | NA | NA | TRBJ1-2 | TRBV28
TGTGCCAGCAGTCCCGGGACAGTCGAGCAGTACTTC | CASSPGTVEQYF | few | TRBD1 | TRBJ2-7 | TRBV12-3/TRBV12-4